This entry is about one TCR beta chain. These data originate in a study of T cell responses to AZD1222 COVID-19 vaccine. TCRdb's table, derived via immunoSEQ multiplex PCR, lists solely in-frame clones and lacks some. The profile shows 100,000 to 150,000 clones, roughly nine tenths of them singletons. This CDR3 is built from 12 residues. Germline lookup yields CDR1 MDHEN and CDR2 SYDVKM. Trimming shortened V by 10 bases and J by 7 bases, and 16 bases separated the two germline ends. The clonotype comes from an adult in good health. The chain carries TRBV28 and TRBJ1-1; D call uncertain. The material sequenced was peripheral blood, taken on day 0 of AZD1222 vaccination. The CDR3 sequence is CATMRQWVEAFF. The CDR3, as DNA: TGTGCCACCATGCGACAATGGGTTGAAGCTTTCTTT.